These 26 T cell receptor beta chains came from one sample sequenced in a study of cytomegalovirus exposure and HLA in healthy donors. The PCR was carried out with 60 Vbeta primers and 13 Jbeta primers. Measured with immunoSEQ multiplex PCR; TCRdb has only the in-frame clones, and not every one. The data show roughly 160,000 clones, roughly 80% seen once. The sequencing input was PBMCs. Every receptor here comes from a man aged 50-60 years in good health and CMV-seropositive.

The J gene is TRBJ2-3, the V gene TRBV19; TRBD2 matches at 8 bases. Germline values: CDR1 LNHDA, CDR2 SQIVND (reference sequence). Trimming took 3 bases from V and 4 from J; bases not matched to a gene: 3. CDR3 length: 14 amino acids. This CDR3 is CASSIATSADTQYF. The DNA of the CDR3 is TGTGCCAGTAGTATCGCGACTAGCGCAGATACGCAGTATTTT. Full variable domain (outside the CDR3, taken from reference TRBV19 and TRBJ2-3): DGGITQSPKYLFRKEGQNVTLSCEQNLNHDAMYWYRQDPGQGLRLIYYSQIVNDFQKGDIAEGYSVSREKKESFPLTVTSAQKNPTAFYLCASSIATSADTQYFGPGTRLTVL.

This chain links TRBV18 with TRBJ2-3, with 7 nucleotides matching TRBD1. V was pared by 0 bases and J by 4 bases, with 7 bases of the junction left unmatched. Germline values: CDR1 KGHSH, CDR2 LQKENI. The CDR3 totals 16 residues. The CDR3 nucleotides are TGTGCCAGCTCACCACCGGCGACTCAGGGGGCAGATACGCAGTATTTT. It codes for CASSPPATQGADTQYF.

V and J are TRBV7-3 and TRBJ2-2, with 8 bases identical to TRBD2. J was trimmed by 5 bases and V by 4 bases; bases with no gene match: 9. The CDR3 has 16 residues. The germline gives CDR1 SGHTA, CDR2 FQGTGA. The CDR3 is CASSSSIGGATGELFF. As DNA, the CDR3 is TGTGCCAGCAGCTCGTCTATCGGGGGGGCGACCGGGGAGCTGTTTTTT.

The chain has TRBV7-9 and TRBJ2-3, with 12 bases lining up with TRBD2. Unmatched junction bases numbered 12, after V lost 6 bases and J lost 2 bases. This CDR3 region has 18 residues. Per germline, CDR1 SEHNR and CDR2 FQNEAQ (reference sequence). The CDR3 loop is CASSWTSGVSRFTDTQYF. CDR3 coding DNA: TGTGCCAGCAGTTGGACTAGCGGGGTGAGTCGGTTCACAGATACGCAGTATTTT.

The CDR3 coding sequence is TGTGCCAGCAGCCAAGGGGACAGGGAGAACACCGGGGAGCTGTTTTTT. Amino acids: CASSQGDRENTGELFF. The rearrangement joins TRBV4-2 to TRBJ2-2, with 9 bases lining up with TRBD1. Germline lookup yields CDR1 LGHNA and CDR2 YNFKEQ. The CDR3 contains 16 residues. The V and J ends lost 1 base and 1 base, in that order; junction bases with no gene match: 1.

CDR3 in amino acids: CSVPGRWQETQYF. For the CDR3, the DNA is TGCAGCGTCCCTGGGAGGTGGCAAGAGACCCAGTACTTC. V and J are TRBV29-1 and TRBJ2-5, with D maybe TRBD2 (6 bases). The CDR3 length is 13 residues. Trimming left V 6 bases short and J 2 bases short, with 13 bases between. Germline CDR1 is SQVTM and CDR2 is ANQGSEA.

The V gene is TRBV4-3, the J gene TRBJ1-2; possibly TRBD1 for D (6 bases). V was pared by 1 base and J by 8 bases, with 20 bases between. The V gene's germline CDR1 is LGHNA and CDR2 YSLEER. This CDR3 has 16 amino acids. This CDR3 reads CASSQAAQWTVAGYTF. DNA of the CDR3: TGCGCCAGCAGCCAAGCTGCCCAATGGACAGTCGCGGGCTACACCTTC.

This clone was counted between two and nine times. The chain is built from TRBV6-5 and TRBJ2-3; 7 bases agree with TRBD2. Germline V lookup: CDR1 MNHEY, CDR2 SVGAGI. V lost 2 bases and J lost 0; bases outside the gene matches: 5. There are 16 residues in the CDR3. The CDR3 spells CASSYTLAFSTDTQYF. In DNA, the CDR3 is TGTGCCAGCAGTTACACACTAGCGTTTAGCACAGATACGCAGTATTTT.

The chain uses TRBV18 and TRBJ2-5; 7 bases fit TRBD1. The CDR3 contains 13 residues. Germline trimming cut 6 bases from V and 5 bases from J; bases unmatched to any gene: 6. Per germline, CDR1 KGHSH and CDR2 LQKENI. The CDR3 sequence: CASSGQERETQYF. CDR3 nucleotide sequence: TGTGCCAGCTCCGGACAGGAGAGGGAGACCCAGTACTTC.

The chain employs TRBV7-6 and TRBJ1-2; the D gene is possibly TRBD1 (5 bases). The germline V and J ends were trimmed by 4 bases and 6 bases, with 12 bases remaining between them. This CDR3 is built from 13 residues. Germline V gene data show CDR1 as SGHVS and CDR2 as FNYEAQ. CDR3 DNA sequence: TGTGCCAGCAGCTCGGGACTGCCTAATGGCTACACCTTC. Translated: CASSSGLPNGYTF.

The genes are TRBV7-8 and TRBJ2-5; a possible D gene is TRBD2 (6 bases). The V end was cut by 5 bases, the J end by 3 bases, with 22 bases between. The CDR3 runs to 17 residues. Per germline, CDR1 SGHVS and CDR2 FQNEAQ. The CDR3, as DNA: TGTGCCAGCAGCCGTGTCGAGGGGTTGTTAGCGGAAGAGACCCAGTACTTC. Amino acids: CASSRVEGLLAEETQYF.

The chain combines TRBV6-6 with TRBJ1-2, with a weak D call TRBD1 (6 bases). CDR3 length: 15 amino acids. Germline loops: CDR1 MNHNY, CDR2 SVGAGI (reference sequence). Trimming left V 6 bases short and J 2 bases short, with 16 bases between. The CDR3 bases are TGTGCCAGCAGACTTGCCTGGACAGACAACTATGGCTACACCTTC. Amino acids: CASRLAWTDNYGYTF.

This chain connects TRBV10-3 to TRBJ2-1; 9 nucleotides line up with TRBD2. Germline V lookup: CDR1 ENHRY, CDR2 SYGVKD. J was trimmed by 9 bases and V by 10 bases; bases with no gene match: 7. This CDR3 spans 12 amino acids. In DNA form, the CDR3 reads TGTGCCACACGGCGGGAGGGCGGTGAGCAGTTCTTC. Translating gives CATRREGGEQFF.

The V gene is TRBV7-2, the J gene TRBJ1-4; D possibly corresponds to TRBD1 (6 bases). CDR3 length equals 14 residues. V dropped 5 bases and J dropped 8 bases, with 15 bases sitting between them. Germline V CDR1 and CDR2: SGHTA, FQGNSA. The CDR3, as DNA: TGTGCCAGCAGCCCGGGGGGGGGCGGGGAAAAACTGTTTTTT. This encodes CASSPGGGGEKLFF.

This sequence joins TRBV7-2 and TRBJ2-7; D ambiguous. Germline V gene sequence: CDR1 SGHTA, CDR2 FQGNSA. The V end lost 5 bases, the J end lost 0 bases, and 14 bases lay between the germline ends. The CDR3 runs to 15 residues. The CDR3 nucleotides are TGTGCCAGCAGCCCCGGATGGCGGAGCTCCTACGAGCAGTACTTC. This sequence encodes CASSPGWRSSYEQYF.

The chain links TRBV5-5 to TRBJ1-3; unclear D gene. The V end was cut by 0 bases, the J end by 2 bases, with 6 bases between. CDR3 length: 14 amino acids. Germline CDR1 SGHKS, CDR2 YYEKEE (reference sequence). CDR3 bases: TGTGCCAGCAGCTTGGATCCAGCTGGAAACACCATATATTTT. It translates to CASSLDPAGNTIYF.

This chain uses TRBV4-3 with TRBJ2-7, with a possible D match to TRBD1 (6 bases). Germline-derived CDR1 and CDR2 are LGHNA and YSLEER. V lost 0 bases to trimming and J lost 4 bases, with 19 bases between them. The CDR3 runs to 17 residues. The CDR3 region has the DNA TGCGCCAGCAGCCAAGATAAAGGGGGTTCTAAAAGTTACGAGCAGTACTTC. Translated: CASSQDKGGSKSYEQYF.

This clone has only one observation. The rearrangement uses TRBV7-2 and TRBJ1-4, with D possibly TRBD1 on 6 matching bases. V dropped 1 base and J dropped 7 bases, with 13 bases sitting between them. The CDR3 is 15 amino acids. Germline CDR1 SGHTA, CDR2 FQGNSA. Here the CDR3 reads CASSLEGGRLEKLFF. CDR3 nucleotides: TGTGCCAGCAGCTTAGAGGGGGGGCGCCTTGAAAAACTGTTTTTT.

The chain recombines TRBV28 with TRBJ2-3, with 7 nucleotides matching TRBD2. V trimming: 3 bases; J trimming: 5 bases; junction bases outside the gene matches: 2. CDR3 length equals 13 residues. Per the germline V gene, CDR1 is MDHEN and CDR2 is SYDVKM. The CDR3 nucleotides are TGTGCCAGCAGTTTCCAGCGGGGAGATACGCAGTATTTT. Residues: CASSFQRGDTQYF.

V gene TRBV29-1 combines with J gene TRBJ2-1, with 8 bases aligning to TRBD2. The V segment lost 0 bases and the J segment 5 bases; nucleotides outside the gene matches: 6. From germline, CDR1 is SQVTM and CDR2 ANQGSEA. CDR3 size: 15 residues. DNA for the CDR3: TGCAGCGTTGAAGATAAAAGCGGGAGCAACAATGAGCAGTTCTTC. Translating gives CSVEDKSGSNNEQFF.

The chain employs TRBV28 and TRBJ2-5; 10 nucleotides match TRBD2. The better agreement between TRBJ2-7 and the DNA end casts doubt on the J call. Per the germline V gene, CDR1 is MDHEN and CDR2 is SYDVKM. CDR3 length: 14 residues. For the CDR3, the DNA is TGTGCCAGCAGCCGACTAGCGGGCTCATACGAGCAGTACTTC. The encoded protein is CASSRLAGSYEQYF.

The chain couples TRBV30 to TRBJ1-3; D is perhaps TRBD1 (6 bases). V lost 3 bases and J 0 bases, leaving 12 bases between the germline ends. Germline V gene lookup returns CDR1 GTSNPN and CDR2 SVGIG (reference sequence). The CDR3 has 15 residues. The CDR3 here is CAWRSGVNSGNTIYF. In DNA form, the CDR3 reads TGTGCCTGGAGGTCAGGGGTTAACTCTGGAAACACCATATATTTT. Full variable domain (remainder filled in from reference TRBV30 and TRBJ1-3): SQTIHQWPATLVQPVGSPLSLECTVEGTSNPNLYWYRQAAGRGLQLLFYSVGIGQISSEVPQNLSASRPQDRQFILSSKKLLLSDSGFYLCAWRSGVNSGNTIYFGEGSWLTVV.

Comment on this clone: Different DNA sequences within this sample yield the same CDR3. The chain recombines TRBV6-5 with TRBJ2-7; D gene unclear. The CDR3 length is 14 residues. Germline V CDR1 and CDR2: MNHEY, SVGAGI. V lost 0 bases, J lost 1 base, and 7 bases lay in between. This chain's CDR3 is CASSYSGTSYEQYF. The CDR3 DNA is TGTGCCAGCAGTTACTCGGGCACATCCTACGAGCAGTACTTC.

This rearrangement joins TRBV7-2 to TRBJ2-3, with 7 bases lining up with TRBD1. The V and J ends lost 5 bases and 2 bases, in that order; junction bases with no gene match: 4. The CDR3 contains 14 residues. From germline, CDR1 is SGHTA and CDR2 FQGNSA. CDR3 nucleotides: TGTGCCAGCAGCCCAGGGACAGCCACAGATACGCAGTATTTT. Amino acid sequence: CASSPGTATDTQYF.

This rearrangement joins TRBV2 to TRBJ2-7; D ambiguous. Trimming shortened V by 5 bases and J by 2 bases, and 13 bases separated the two germline ends. The CDR3 has 14 residues. Germline values: CDR1 SNHLY, CDR2 FYNNEI. Here the CDR3 reads CASSFNLVTYEQYF. CDR3 nucleotides: TGTGCCAGCAGTTTCAACTTGGTTACCTACGAGCAGTACTTC.

This clone showed up just once. V and J are TRBV29-1 and TRBJ1-6; TRBD1 matches 9 bases. This CDR3 has 14 amino acids. Germline trimming cut 5 bases from V and 4 bases from J; bases unmatched to any gene: 3. CDR1 is SQVTM, CDR2 ANQGSEA, per germline. The CDR3 DNA sequence: TGCAGCGTTCGGACAGGGGATTATAATTCACCCCTCCACTTT. It specifies CSVRTGDYNSPLHF. The variable domain in full, completed from reference TRBV29-1 and TRBJ1-6, reads SAVISQKPSRDICQRGTSLTIQCQVDSQVTMMFWYRQQPGQSLTLIATANQGSEATYESGFVIDKFPISRPNLTFSTLTVSNMSPEDSSIYLCSVRTGDYNSPLHFGNGTRLTVT.